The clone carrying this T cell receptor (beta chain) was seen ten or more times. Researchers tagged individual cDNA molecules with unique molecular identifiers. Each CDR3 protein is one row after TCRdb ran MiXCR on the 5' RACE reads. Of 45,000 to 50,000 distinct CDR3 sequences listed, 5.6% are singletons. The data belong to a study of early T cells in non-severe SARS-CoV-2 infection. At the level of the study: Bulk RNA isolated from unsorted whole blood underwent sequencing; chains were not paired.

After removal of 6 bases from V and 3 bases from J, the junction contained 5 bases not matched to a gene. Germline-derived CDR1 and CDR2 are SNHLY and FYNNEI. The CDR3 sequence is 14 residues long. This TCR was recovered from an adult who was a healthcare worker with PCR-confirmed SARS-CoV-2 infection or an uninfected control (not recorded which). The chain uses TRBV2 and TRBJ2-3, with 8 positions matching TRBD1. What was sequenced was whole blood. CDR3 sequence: CASRGQGRTDTQYF. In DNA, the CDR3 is TGTGCCAGCAGAGGACAGGGAAGGACAGATACGCAGTATTTT.